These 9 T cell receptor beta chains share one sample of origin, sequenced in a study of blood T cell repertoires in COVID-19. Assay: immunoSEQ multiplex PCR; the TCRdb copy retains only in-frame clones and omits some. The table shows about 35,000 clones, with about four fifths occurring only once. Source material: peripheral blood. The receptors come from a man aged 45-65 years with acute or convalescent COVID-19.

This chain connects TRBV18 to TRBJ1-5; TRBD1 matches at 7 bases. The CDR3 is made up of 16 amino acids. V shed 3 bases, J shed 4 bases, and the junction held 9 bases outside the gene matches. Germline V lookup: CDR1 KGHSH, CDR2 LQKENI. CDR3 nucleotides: TGTGCCAGCTCACCCCAAGCCCTGACAGGGAATCAGCCCCAGCATTTT. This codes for CASSPQALTGNQPQHF.

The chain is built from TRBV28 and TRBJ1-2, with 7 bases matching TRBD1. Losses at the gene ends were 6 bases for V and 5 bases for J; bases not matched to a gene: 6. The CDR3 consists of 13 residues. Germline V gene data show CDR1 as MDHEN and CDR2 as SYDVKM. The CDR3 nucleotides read TGTGCCAGCAGGATACAACAGGGGTATGGCTACACCTTC. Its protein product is CASRIQQGYGYTF.

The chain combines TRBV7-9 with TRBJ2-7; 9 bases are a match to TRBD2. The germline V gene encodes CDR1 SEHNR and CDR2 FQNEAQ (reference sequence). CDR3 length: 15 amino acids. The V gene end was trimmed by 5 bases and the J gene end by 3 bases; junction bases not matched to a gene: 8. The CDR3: CASSQAGLAIYEQYF. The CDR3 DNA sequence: TGTGCCAGCAGCCAAGCCGGACTAGCGATCTACGAGCAGTACTTC.

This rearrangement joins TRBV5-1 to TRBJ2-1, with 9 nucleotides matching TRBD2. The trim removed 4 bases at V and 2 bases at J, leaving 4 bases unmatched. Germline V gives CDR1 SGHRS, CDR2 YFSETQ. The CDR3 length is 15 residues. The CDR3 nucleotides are TGCGCCAGCAGCATTAGCGGGAGCCCCTACAATGAGCAGTTCTTC. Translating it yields CASSISGSPYNEQFF. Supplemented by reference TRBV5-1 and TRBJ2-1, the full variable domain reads KAGVTQTPRYLIKTRGQQVTLSCSPISGHRSVSWYQQTPGQGLQFLFEYFSETQRNKGNFPGRFSGRQFSNSRSEMNVSTLELGDSALYLCASSISGSPYNEQFFGPGTRLTVL.

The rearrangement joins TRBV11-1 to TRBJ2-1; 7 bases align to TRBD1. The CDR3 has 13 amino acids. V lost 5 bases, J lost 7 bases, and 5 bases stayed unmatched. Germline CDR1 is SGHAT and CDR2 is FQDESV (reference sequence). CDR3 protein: CASSRTGVNEQFF. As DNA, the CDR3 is TGTGCCAGCAGCCGCACAGGGGTGAATGAGCAGTTCTTC.

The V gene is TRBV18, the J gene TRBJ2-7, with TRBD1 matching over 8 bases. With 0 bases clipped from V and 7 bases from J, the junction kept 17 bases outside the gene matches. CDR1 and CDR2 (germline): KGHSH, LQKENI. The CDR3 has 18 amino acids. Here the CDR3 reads CASSPPITDRDRIGEQYF. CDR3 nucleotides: TGTGCCAGCTCACCACCGATTACCGACCGGGACAGGATAGGGGAGCAGTACTTC. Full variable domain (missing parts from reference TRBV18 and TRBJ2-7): NAGVMQNPRHLVRRRGQEARLRCSPMKGHSHVYWYRQLPEEGLKFMVYLQKENIIDESGMPKERFSAEFPKEGPSILRIQQVVRGDSAAYFCASSPPITDRDRIGEQYFGPGTRLTVT.

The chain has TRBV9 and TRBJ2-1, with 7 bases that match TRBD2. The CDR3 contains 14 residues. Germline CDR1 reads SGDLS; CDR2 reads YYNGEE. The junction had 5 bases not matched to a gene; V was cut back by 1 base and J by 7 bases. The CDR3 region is CASSVRWEGNEQFF. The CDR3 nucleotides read TGTGCCAGCAGCGTAAGGTGGGAGGGTAATGAGCAGTTCTTC.

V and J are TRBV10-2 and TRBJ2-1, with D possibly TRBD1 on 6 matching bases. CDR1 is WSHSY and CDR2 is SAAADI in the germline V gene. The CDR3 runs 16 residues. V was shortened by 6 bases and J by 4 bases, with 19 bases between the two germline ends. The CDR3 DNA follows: TGCGCCAGCAGAGATCCTACAGGGCCCCATTACAATGAGCAGTTCTTC. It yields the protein CASRDPTGPHYNEQFF.

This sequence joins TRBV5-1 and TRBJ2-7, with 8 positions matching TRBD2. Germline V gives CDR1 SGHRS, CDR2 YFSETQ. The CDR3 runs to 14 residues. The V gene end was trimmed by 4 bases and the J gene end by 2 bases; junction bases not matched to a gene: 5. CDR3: CASSMIAGPYEQYF. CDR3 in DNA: TGCGCCAGCAGCATGATAGCGGGGCCCTACGAGCAGTACTTC.